The clone carrying this T cell receptor (beta chain) was picked up many times. The antigen is undetermined. The CDR3 is 16 amino acids. The germline gives CDR1 KGHSH, CDR2 LQKENI. The V end was cut by 2 bases, the J end by 3 bases, with 14 bases between. It was RNA transcripts that yielded the amplified TCR beta CDR3 regions. The primer set for the first-round RT-PCR of the TCR CDR3 was HTBI. Using its own MiXCR run on the multiplex PCR reads, TCRdb lists one record per CDR3 protein. The sample shows around 500,000 distinct CDR3 sequences, 15% to 20% of them seen only once. Patients with uncontrolled infections, other autoimmune diseases, pregnancy or lactation were excluded. PBMCs were obtained from roughly 10 ml fresh peripheral blood. These data belong to a study of T cells in Graves' hyperthyroidism and ophthalmopathy. Whole-study results and caveats: Blood also carried most thyroid clonotypes expanded above 0.001. Ophthalmopathy was distinguished from stable hyperthyroidism by 13 V-J signatures.

This sequence was found in a young woman with Graves' ophthalmopathy. The sample was blood. The chain recombines TRBV18 with TRBJ2-1, with D unresolved. CDR3 DNA sequence: TGTGCCAGCTCACCAGTTGCCCCAAGGGTCTACAATGAGCAGTTCTTC. As protein: CASSPVAPRVYNEQFF.